This T cell receptor (beta chain) appears in the sequencing data of a study of T cell clusters in autoimmune cytopenias. Some 40,000 genome equivalents of blood DNA were amplified for TRB. Multiplex touch-down PCR amplified TRB using TRB-A and TRB-B pools in one tube. Using the multiplex PCR reads, TCRdb records one entry per CDR3 protein without DNA. Reported are approximately 7,500 distinct CDR3 sequences; the ten largest clones contain roughly 31%. This CDR3 contains 13 residues. Broader study findings: TRB repertoire shifts in secondary cytopenia and chronic lymphocytic leukemia mostly reflected lymphoma, not autoimmunity.

As regards this clonotype: Its antigen remains unidentified.

The data were also submitted as part of a second study, on T cell repertoires in aging, cancer and after chemotherapy. That paper adds: Six age groups, ranging from 30 or younger to 70 or older, included the donors. Age-matched healthy donors had significantly more diverse, less clonal blood TCR repertoires than untreated cancer patients.

The clonotype comes from a human donor with an autoimmune cytopenia or autoimmune hepatitis (not recorded which). The source material was peripheral blood. This chain uses TRBV12-3 or TRBV12-4 with TRBJ2-5; TCRdb gives TRBD1 as the D gene, but with no DNA this cannot be confirmed. The CDR3 is CASSPLRQETQYF.